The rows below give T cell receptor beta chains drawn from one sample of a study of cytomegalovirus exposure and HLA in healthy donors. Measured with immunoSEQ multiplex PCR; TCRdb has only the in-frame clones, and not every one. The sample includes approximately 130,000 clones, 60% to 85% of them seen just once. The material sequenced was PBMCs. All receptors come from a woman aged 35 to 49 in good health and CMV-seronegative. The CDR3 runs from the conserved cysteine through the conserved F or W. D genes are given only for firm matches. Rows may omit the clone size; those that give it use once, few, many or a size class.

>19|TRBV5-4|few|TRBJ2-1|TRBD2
CASSLARGTSGENGNEQFF
TGTGCCAGCAGCTTGGCCCGAGGGACTAGCGGGGAGAACGGGAATGAGCAGTTCTTC
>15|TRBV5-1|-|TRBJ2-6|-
CASSLEGELADVLTF
TGCGCCAGCAGCTTGGAGGGGGAATTGGCCGACGTCCTGACTTTC
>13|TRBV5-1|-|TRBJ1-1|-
CASSEGSNTEAFF
TGCGCCAGCAGCGAGGGCTCGAACACTGAAGCTTTCTTT
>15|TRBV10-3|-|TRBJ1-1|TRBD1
CAITPTGGTDTEAFF
TGTGCCATCACCCCCACAGGGGGGACGGACACTGAAGCTTTCTTT
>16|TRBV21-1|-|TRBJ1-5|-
CASSKIRQSGNQPQHF
TGTGCCAGCAGCAAAATCAGACAGAGTGGCAATCAGCCCCAGCATTTT
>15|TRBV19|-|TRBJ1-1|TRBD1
CASSILPGGNTEAFF
TGTGCCAGTAGTATACTTCCAGGGGGTAACACTGAAGCTTTCTTT
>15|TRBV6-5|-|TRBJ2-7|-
CASSYSRTHSYEQYF
TGTGCCAGCAGTTACTCACGGACTCATAGCTACGAGCAGTACTTC
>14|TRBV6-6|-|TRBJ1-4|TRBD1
CASNLDRGSRKLFF
TGTGCCAGCAACCTAGACAGGGGGTCAAGGAAACTGTTTTTT
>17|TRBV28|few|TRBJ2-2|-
CASSLPLPSSRAGELFF
TGTGCCAGCAGTTTGCCTCTTCCCTCTTCGCGGGCCGGGGAGCTGTTTTTT
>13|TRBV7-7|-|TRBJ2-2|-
CASRTGLAGELFF
TGTGCTAGCAGAACAGGGTTAGCCGGGGAGCTGTTTTTT
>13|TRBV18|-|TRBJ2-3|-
CASSPAYTDTQYF
TGTGCCAGCTCACCCGCCTACACAGATACGCAGTATTTT
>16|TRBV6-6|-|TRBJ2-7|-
CASSYSQASRSYEQYF
TGTGCCAGCAGTTACTCCCAGGCTAGCAGAAGTTACGAGCAGTACTTC
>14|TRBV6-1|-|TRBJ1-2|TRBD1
CASTLPEGAGGYTF
TGTGCCAGCACCCTCCCTGAGGGGGCTGGGGGCTACACCTTC
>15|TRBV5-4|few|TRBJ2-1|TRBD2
CASSSGTSGGGEQFF
TGTGCCAGCAGCTCTGGGACTAGCGGGGGTGGTGAGCAGTTCTTC
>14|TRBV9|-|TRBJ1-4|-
CASTATAFDEKLFF
TGTGCCAGCACCGCAACAGCTTTCGATGAAAAACTGTTTTTT
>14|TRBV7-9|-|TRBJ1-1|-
CASSLPRGRTEAFF
TGTGCCAGCAGCTTACCCAGGGGACGGACTGAAGCTTTCTTT
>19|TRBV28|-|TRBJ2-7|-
CASSPSAVISPGVAYEQYF
TGTGCCAGCAGTCCTTCTGCCGTTATAAGTCCCGGGGTTGCCTACGAGCAGTACTTC
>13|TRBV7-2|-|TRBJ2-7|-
CASSLEVATKQYF
TGTGCCAGCAGCTTAGAGGTAGCTACGAAGCAGTACTTC
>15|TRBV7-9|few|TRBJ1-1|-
CASSPKGRPTPEAFF
TGTGCCAGCAGCCCGAAGGGGCGGCCAACCCCCGAAGCTTTCTTT
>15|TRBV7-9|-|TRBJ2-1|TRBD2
CASSFTSGGRNEQFF
TGTGCCAGCAGCTTTACTTCGGGGGGGCGGAATGAGCAGTTCTTC
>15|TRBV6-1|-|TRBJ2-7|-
CASSEGYRVEYEQYF
TGTGCCAGCAGTGAGGGATACAGGGTGGAGTACGAGCAGTACTTC
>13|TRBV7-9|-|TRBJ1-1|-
CASSLGQEGEAFF
TGTGCCAGCAGCTTAGGGCAGGAAGGTGAAGCTTTCTTT
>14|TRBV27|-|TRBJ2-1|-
CASSSRGSYNEQFF
TGTGCCAGCAGTTCTAGAGGGTCCTACAATGAGCAGTTCTTC
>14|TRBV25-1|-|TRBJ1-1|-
CASSVGRMPAEAFF
TGTGCCAGCAGTGTGGGCAGGATGCCCGCCGAAGCTTTCTTT
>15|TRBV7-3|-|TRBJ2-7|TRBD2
CASSPRLAGVYEQYF
TGTGCCAGCAGCCCAAGACTAGCGGGGGTCTACGAGCAGTACTTC
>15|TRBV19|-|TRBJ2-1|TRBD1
CASSARTGGYNEQFF
TGTGCCAGTAGTGCCCGGACAGGGGGCTACAATGAGCAGTTCTTC
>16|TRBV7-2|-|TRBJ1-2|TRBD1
CASSLITGQGHYGYTF
TGTGCCAGCAGCTTAATAACGGGACAGGGGCACTATGGCTACACCTTC
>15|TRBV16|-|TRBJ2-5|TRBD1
CASSQFSGQGKTQYF
TGTGCCAGCAGCCAATTTAGCGGACAGGGGAAGACCCAGTACTTC
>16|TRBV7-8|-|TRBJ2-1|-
CASSFMPASVDNEQFF
TGTGCCAGCAGCTTCATGCCAGCGTCCGTCGACAATGAGCAGTTCTTC
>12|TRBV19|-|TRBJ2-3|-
CASIGVTDTQYF
TGTGCCAGTATCGGGGTAACAGATACGCAGTATTTT
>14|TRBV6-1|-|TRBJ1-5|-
CASSEARLDQPQHF
TGTGCCAGCAGTGAAGCGCGTTTGGATCAGCCCCAGCATTTT
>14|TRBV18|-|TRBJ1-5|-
CASSPSQGNQPQHF
TGTGCCAGCTCACCATCGCAGGGGAATCAGCCCCAGCATTTT
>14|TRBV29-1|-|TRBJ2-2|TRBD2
CSVGTSGVTGELFF
TGCAGCGTTGGGACTAGCGGGGTCACCGGGGAGCTGTTTTTT